The 28 T cell receptor beta chains below all came from one sample that was sequenced in a study of T cell responses to AZD1222 COVID-19 vaccine. The data were produced by immunoSEQ multiplex PCR, yet TCRdb's version contains in-frame clones alone and is incomplete. The sample lists about 140,000 clones, approximately 93% seen once, with roughly an eighth in the top ten. The sequencing here drew on peripheral blood, taken after recovery from COVID-19. These receptors all stem from an adult who had recovered from COVID-19.

The chain combines TRBV5-1 with TRBJ1-6, with 9 nucleotides matching TRBD1. The CDR3 spans 19 residues. Germline V gene lookup returns CDR1 SGHRS and CDR2 YFSETQ. The V gene end was trimmed by 0 bases and the J gene end by 2 bases; junction bases not matched to a gene: 9. CDR3 sequence: CASSLVGQGQGAYNSPLHF. As DNA, the CDR3 is TGCGCCAGCAGCTTGGTGGGACAGGGCCAAGGAGCCTATAATTCACCCCTCCACTTT.

The chain is built from TRBV29-1 and TRBJ2-2, with D possibly being TRBD2 (5 bases). Germline V gene data show CDR1 as SQVTM and CDR2 as ANQGSEA. V lost 2 bases and J 1 base, leaving 11 bases between the germline ends. The CDR3 extends over 15 amino acids. CDR3: CSVEKARENTGELFF. The CDR3 coding sequence is TGCAGCGTTGAAAAGGCTCGGGAGAACACCGGGGAGCTGTTTTTT.

V and J are TRBV7-8 and TRBJ1-2; a weak D match, TRBD1 (5 bases). The CDR3 length is 15 residues. CDR1 is SGHVS and CDR2 is FQNEAQ in the germline V gene. The V gene lost 1 base and the J gene lost 8 bases, with 17 bases spanning the gap. CDR3 nucleotides: TGTGCCAGCAGCTTAGGCGGTGTGGGGGTACAAGGCTACACCTTC. Amino acid sequence: CASSLGGVGVQGYTF.

This clone was detected only a few times. The J gene is TRBJ1-2, the V gene TRBV3-1 (or the pseudogene TRBV3-2); possible D gene TRBD1, 6 bases. CDR1 LGHDT and CDR2 YNNKEL come from the germline V gene (reference sequence). This CDR3 has 17 amino acids. V gave up 1 base and J gave up 7 bases, with 22 bases separating them. CDR3 residues: CASSQAVGGLATSGYTF. Written as DNA, the CDR3 is TGTGCCAGCAGCCAAGCCGTGGGGGGCTTAGCTACTAGTGGCTACACCTTC.

The chain carries TRBV3-1 (or the pseudogene TRBV3-2) and TRBJ2-1, with D hard to call. V lost 0 bases, J lost 0 bases, and 6 bases lay in between. The germline CDR1 and CDR2 sequences are LGHDT and YNNKEL (reference sequence). The CDR3 extends over 15 amino acids. The DNA for the CDR3 is TGTGCCAGCAGCCAAGACCTCGACTCCTACAATGAGCAGTTCTTC. It specifies CASSQDLDSYNEQFF.

This clone occurred once. The rearrangement joins TRBV27 to TRBJ2-7, with 7 bases lining up with TRBD2. Germline trimming cut 2 bases from V and 2 bases from J; bases unmatched to any gene: 6. The CDR3 has 15 amino acids. Germline V gives CDR1 MNHEY, CDR2 SMNVEV (reference sequence). The CDR3, as DNA: TGTGCCAGCAGTTTAGACCCAGGGAGGGCCTACGAGCAGTACTTC. Translating gives CASSLDPGRAYEQYF.

The rearrangement uses TRBV21-1 and TRBJ2-7; the table assigns TRBD1, which was not confirmed against the DNA. TRBV21-1 is tagged as a pseudogene. This CDR3 comprises 15 residues. CDR3 nucleotides: TGTGCCAGCAGCAAAGAATCCGGACAGGGGTACGAGCAGTACTTC. It translates to CASSKESGQGYEQYF.

This rearrangement joins TRBV5-6 to TRBJ2-5; 7 positions agree with TRBD1. Looked up from germline, CDR1 is SGHDT and CDR2 is YYEEEE. J gave up 3 bases and V 5 bases, and 10 bases lay outside the gene matches. The CDR3 totals 15 residues. The CDR3 region is CASRPLTGWEETQYF. The DNA of the CDR3 is TGTGCCAGCAGACCATTGACAGGGTGGGAAGAGACCCAGTACTTC.

The chain uses TRBV11-2 and TRBJ1-2, with D hard to call. The CDR3 loop spans 14 amino acids. The germline gives CDR1 SGHAT, CDR2 FQNNGV. The V end was cut by 4 bases, the J end by 8 bases, with 17 bases between. CDR3 sequence: CASSYTSPPRGYTF. The DNA for the CDR3 is TGTGCCAGCAGCTACACATCCCCTCCGCGGGGCTACACCTTC.

The chain has TRBV7-9 and TRBJ2-3; 10 bases map to TRBD1. Losses at the gene ends were 8 bases for V and 1 base for J; bases not matched to a gene: 6. The CDR3 has 15 amino acids. Germline V lookup: CDR1 SEHNR, CDR2 FQNEAQ (reference sequence). The CDR3 nucleotides read TGTGCCAGCGGCAGTGGGACAGGGGGCACAGATACGCAGTATTTT. This codes for CASGSGTGGTDTQYF.

The chain recombines TRBV6-5 with TRBJ1-2, with TRBD1 identical over 10 bases. With 7 bases clipped from V and 4 bases from J, the junction kept 3 bases outside the gene matches. CDR3 length equals 13 residues. CDR1 is MNHEY, CDR2 SVGAGI, per germline. In DNA form, the CDR3 reads TGTGCCAGCAAGGGACAGGGGTTCTATGGCTACACCTTC. Translated, it gives CASKGQGFYGYTF.

The V call is TRBV18, the J call TRBJ2-7; 8 positions match TRBD2. CDR1 and CDR2 (germline): KGHSH, LQKENI. With V trimmed by 5 bases and J by 3 bases, 3 bases remained unmatched. This CDR3 is built from 13 residues. CDR3 bases: TGTGCCAGCTCAGCGGGACTAGTCTACGAGCAGTACTTC. Translation: CASSAGLVYEQYF.

This chain joins TRBV18 and TRBJ2-2, with D perhaps given as TRBD1 or TRBD2 (5 bases each). The V end lost 3 bases, the J end lost 7 bases, and 15 bases lay between the germline ends. Germline V gene data show CDR1 as KGHSH and CDR2 as LQKENI. CDR3 length: 15 amino acids. This CDR3 is CASSPSRDRHGELFF. CDR3 coding DNA: TGTGCCAGCTCACCGTCCCGGGACCGTCACGGGGAGCTGTTTTTT.

This chain joins TRBV28 and TRBJ2-7; 9 bases match TRBD2. The CDR3 runs to 17 residues. Germline lookup yields CDR1 MDHEN and CDR2 SYDVKM. J was trimmed by 3 bases and V by 2 bases; bases with no gene match: 11. The CDR3, as DNA: TGTGCCAGCAGTTTAGGGTTAGCGGGAGTATTGAACTACGAGCAGTACTTC. Protein product: CASSLGLAGVLNYEQYF.

The chain links TRBV6-5 to TRBJ1-5; weak D call: TRBD1 (5 bases). The CDR3 consists of 15 residues. Trimming stripped 6 bases from V and 0 bases from J, with 12 bases between. Per germline, CDR1 MNHEY and CDR2 SVGAGI. CDR3 DNA sequence: TGTGCCAGCAGAGCACAGGTGTATAGCAATCAGCCCCAGCATTTT. It specifies CASRAQVYSNQPQHF.

This clone was detected only once. The chain couples TRBV28 to TRBJ2-2; TRBD1 agrees at 8 bases. V was clipped by 6 bases and J by 7 bases; unmatched bases: 13. The CDR3 is 16 residues long. Per germline, CDR1 MDHEN and CDR2 SYDVKM. Here the CDR3 reads CASSGQGEEVRGELFF. In nucleotides, the CDR3 is TGTGCCAGCAGCGGACAGGGAGAAGAAGTGCGCGGGGAGCTGTTTTTT.

In the case of this clone: Other DNA sequences in this specimen translate into the identical CDR3. The chain is built from TRBV9 and TRBJ2-2; no firm D call. Trimming shortened V by 0 bases and J by 5 bases, and 5 bases separated the two germline ends. This CDR3 comprises 13 residues. In germline, CDR1 is SGDLS, CDR2 YYNGEE. Written as DNA, the CDR3 is TGTGCCAGCAGCGTAGGAGGAACCGGGGAGCTGTTTTTT. It is translated as CASSVGGTGELFF.

V is TRBV6-5 and J is TRBJ2-1, with D uncertain. This CDR3 region has 12 residues. Germline V gene data show CDR1 as MNHEY and CDR2 as SVGAGI. V lost 2 bases and J 6 bases, leaving 5 bases between the germline ends. The CDR3 coding sequence is TGTGCCAGCAGTTACACCAGCAATGAGCAGTTCTTC. Its translation: CASSYTSNEQFF.

CDR3 amino acids: CASSHRGSNQPQHF. For the CDR3, the DNA is TGTGCCAGCAGCCACAGGGGTAGCAATCAGCCCCAGCATTTT. This sequence joins TRBV28 and TRBJ1-5, with 7 bases that match TRBD1. The trim removed 6 bases at V and 0 bases at J, leaving 2 bases unmatched. Germline CDR1 reads MDHEN; CDR2 reads SYDVKM. The CDR3 extends over 14 amino acids.

The gene calls are TRBV2 and TRBJ2-2, with 13 bases that match TRBD2. The CDR3 runs to 16 residues. V trimming: 5 bases; J trimming: 2 bases; junction bases outside the gene matches: 2. Germline CDR1 SNHLY, CDR2 FYNNEI. CDR3 amino acids: CASSWTSGRNTGELFF. In nucleotides, the CDR3 is TGTGCCAGCAGTTGGACTAGCGGGAGAAACACCGGGGAGCTGTTTTTT.

The chain carries TRBV29-1 and TRBJ2-7; 9 bases line up with TRBD2. CDR1 is SQVTM and CDR2 is ANQGSEA in the germline V gene. Germline trimming cut 4 bases from V and 2 bases from J; bases unmatched to any gene: 3. This CDR3 comprises 13 residues. In DNA, the CDR3 is TGCAGCGTTGGACTAGCGGACCCCTACGAGCAGTACTTC. Residues: CSVGLADPYEQYF.

This clone showed up just a few times. The chain uses TRBV28 and TRBJ2-7, with D possibly being TRBD1 (6 bases). V lost 7 bases, J lost 7 bases, and 14 bases lay in between. Germline values: CDR1 MDHEN, CDR2 SYDVKM. CDR3 size: 12 residues. CDR3 loop: CASMRGLREQYF. The CDR3 DNA follows: TGTGCCAGCATGAGGGGGTTGAGGGAGCAGTACTTC.

For the CDR3, the DNA is TGTGCCAGCTCTCTAGAGACAGGCACAAATCAGCCCCAGCATTTT. This gives the protein CASSLETGTNQPQHF. The rearrangement joins TRBV18 to TRBJ1-5; D possibly corresponds to TRBD1 (6 bases). The germline V gene encodes CDR1 KGHSH and CDR2 LQKENI. CDR3 length: 15 residues. Trimming took 6 bases from V and 4 from J, leaving 16 bases between them. The entire variable domain, with the rest obtained from reference TRBV18 and TRBJ1-5, is as follows: NAGVMQNPRHLVRRRGQEARLRCSPMKGHSHVYWYRQLPEEGLKFMVYLQKENIIDESGMPKERFSAEFPKEGPSILRIQQVVRGDSAAYFCASSLETGTNQPQHFGDGTRLSIL.

The V gene is TRBV2, the J gene TRBJ2-7; perhaps TRBD1 as D (6 bases). Trimming pared 5 bases from V and 2 bases from J, leaving 16 bases between. Germline lookup yields CDR1 SNHLY and CDR2 FYNNEI. The CDR3 loop spans 15 amino acids. CDR3 coding DNA: TGTGCCAGCAGTACCACAGGGATTTACCCCTACGAGCAGTACTTC. Protein: CASSTTGIYPYEQYF.

The chain carries TRBV19 and TRBJ1-2, with D unclear. Germline lookup yields CDR1 LNHDA and CDR2 SQIVND (reference sequence). The CDR3 is 15 amino acids. V was cut by 2 bases and J by 4 bases, with 14 bases left in between. CDR3 nucleotide sequence: TGTGCCAGTAGTATACTTTGGGAGACGGGCTATGGCTACACCTTC. It encodes CASSILWETGYGYTF. The whole variable domain, remainder taken from reference TRBV19 and TRBJ1-2, is DGGITQSPKYLFRKEGQNVTLSCEQNLNHDAMYWYRQDPGQGLRLIYYSQIVNDFQKGDIAEGYSVSREKKESFPLTVTSAQKNPTAFYLCASSILWETGYGYTFGSGTRLTVV.

The CDR3, as DNA: TGTGCCATCAGCGAGGCAGGGGGCATGGACACCGGGGAGCTGTTTTTT. It yields the protein CAISEAGGMDTGELFF. The gene calls are TRBV10-3 and TRBJ2-2; 8 nucleotides agree with TRBD1. Looked up from germline, CDR1 is ENHRY and CDR2 is SYGVKD. The CDR3 contains 16 residues. Unmatched junction bases numbered 9, after V lost 6 bases and J lost 3 bases.

This chain links TRBV27 with TRBJ1-5; 9 positions match TRBD1. The CDR3 sequence is 18 residues long. Trimming at V came to 5 bases and at J to 4 bases, leaving 15 bases not matched to a gene. Germline CDR1 and CDR2: MNHEY and SMNVEV (reference sequence). For the CDR3, the DNA is TGTGCCAGCAGTCCAACAGGGGGCGGATTCGTCGGGAATCAGCCCCAGCATTTT. Amino acid sequence: CASSPTGGGFVGNQPQHF.

On this clone: The junction does not match germline at one end; this may be a read error. The chain is built from TRBV7-7 and TRBJ2-1, with D possibly being TRBD1 (5 bases). The V gene's germline CDR1 is SSHAT and CDR2 FNYEAQ (reference sequence). This CDR3 contains 13 residues. CDR3 DNA: TGTGCTAGCAGCTTAGACAGCTGGAATGAGCAGTTCTTC. Protein sequence: CASSLDSWNEQFF.